The present TCR beta chain was sequenced within a study of T cells in Graves' hyperthyroidism and ophthalmopathy. Findings and caveats of the study: Stable hyperthyroidism and ophthalmopathy were separated using 13 V-J signatures. In the blood, most expanded thyroid clonotypes above 0.001 appeared as well.

The sample, blood from the first hyperthyroidism diagnosis, precedes any ophthalmopathy symptoms. Fresh peripheral blood, 8 to 10 ml, was the source of the PBMCs. The CDR3 is 14 residues long. In germline, CDR1 is SGDLS, CDR2 YYNGEE. With 0 bases removed from V and 7 bases from J, the gap between germline ends came to 13 bases. RNA transcripts were the template for amplifying TCR beta CDR3 regions. Initially, a first-round RT-PCR of the TCR CDR3 employed the HTBI primer set. Each CDR3 protein gets one entry after TCRdb re-called the multiplex PCR reads with MiXCR. The table lists hundreds of thousands of distinct CDR3 sequences, approximately 18% of them singletons, with roughly 17% in the top ten. With respect to this clonotype: The antigen remains undetermined.

The sequence was obtained from a woman between 50 and 59 years old with Graves' hyperthyroidism that later progressed to Graves' ophthalmopathy. The specimen sequenced was blood. The chain uses TRBV9 and TRBJ1-1, with D maybe TRBD1 (5 bases). CDR3: CASSVVLGDHEAFF. For the CDR3, the DNA is TGTGCCAGCAGCGTAGTTCTGGGGGACCATGAAGCTTTCTTT.